Sequencing of this T cell receptor (beta chain) was carried out in a study of blood T cell repertoires in COVID-19. V lost 7 bases and J lost 0; bases outside the gene matches: 6. This CDR3 comprises 15 residues. CDR1 and CDR2 (germline): MNHEY, SVGAGI. Libraries were prepared by immunoSEQ multiplex PCR; TCRdb keeps only in-frame clonotypes and omits some of them. The sample holds around 380,000 clones, approximately 89% seen once. The chain links TRBV6-5 to TRBJ1-3; 7 nucleotides line up with TRBD1. The clonotype comes from a man aged 30-40 years who had recovered from COVID-19. Sequencing input: PBMCs or T cells enriched from blood (not recorded which). CDR3 residues: CASKVGGLSGNTIYF. The CDR3 coding sequence is TGTGCCAGCAAAGTAGGGGGCCTCTCTGGAAACACCATATATTTT.